The sequence of this TCR beta chain was determined in a study of memory B cells and T cells in multiple sclerosis. Note on this clone: Its antigen is unknown.

This CDR3 has 13 amino acids. Germline values: CDR1 MDHEN, CDR2 SYDVKM. V was pared by 6 bases and J by 4 bases, with 4 bases of the junction left unmatched. Profiled with immunoSEQ multiplex PCR; TCRdb holds only in-frame clones, not every one. Counted here are roughly 30,000 clones, about 83% occurring once; the ten biggest clones make up 2% to 3%. Separate sequencing covered autoproliferating (CFSE-dim) and non-proliferating (CFSE-high) T cells from stimulus-free culture. Replicate wells were pooled after about seven days of stimulus-free culture of about 47 million CFSE-labeled PBMCs. Specimen: PBMCs from blood kept in culture. This clonotype was obtained from a human donor with multiple sclerosis. This sequence joins TRBV28 and TRBJ2-7; 9 nucleotides align to TRBD1. CDR3 in amino acids: CASRKQGAYEQYF. The CDR3 coding sequence is TGTGCCAGCAGGAAACAGGGGGCGTACGAGCAGTACTTC.